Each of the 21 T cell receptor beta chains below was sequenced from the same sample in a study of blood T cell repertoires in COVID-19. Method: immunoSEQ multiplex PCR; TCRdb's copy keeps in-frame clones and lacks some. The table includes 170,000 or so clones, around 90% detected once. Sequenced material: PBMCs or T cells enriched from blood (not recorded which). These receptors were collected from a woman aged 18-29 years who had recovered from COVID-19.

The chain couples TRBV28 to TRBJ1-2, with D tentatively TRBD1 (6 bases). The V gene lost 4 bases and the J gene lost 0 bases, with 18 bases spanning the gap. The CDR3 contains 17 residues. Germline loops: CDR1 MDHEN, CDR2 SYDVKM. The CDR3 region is CASSYGGGELANYGYTF. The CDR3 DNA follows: TGTGCCAGCAGTTATGGTGGGGGCGAGCTTGCTAACTATGGCTACACCTTC.

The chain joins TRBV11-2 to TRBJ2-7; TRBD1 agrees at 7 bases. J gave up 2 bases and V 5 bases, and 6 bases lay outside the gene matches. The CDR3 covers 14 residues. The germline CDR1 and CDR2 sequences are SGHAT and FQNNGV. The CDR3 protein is CASSPQGTPYEQYF. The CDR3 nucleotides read TGTGCCAGCAGCCCACAGGGGACCCCCTACGAGCAGTACTTC.

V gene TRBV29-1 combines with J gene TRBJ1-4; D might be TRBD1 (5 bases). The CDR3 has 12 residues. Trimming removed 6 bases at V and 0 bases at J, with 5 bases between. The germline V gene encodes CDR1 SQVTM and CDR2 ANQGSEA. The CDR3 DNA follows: TGCAGCGTACAGGCAACTAATGAAAAACTGTTTTTT. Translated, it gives CSVQATNEKLFF. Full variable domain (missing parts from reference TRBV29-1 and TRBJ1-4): SAVISQKPSRDICQRGTSLTIQCQVDSQVTMMFWYRQQPGQSLTLIATANQGSEATYESGFVIDKFPISRPNLTFSTLTVSNMSPEDSSIYLCSVQATNEKLFFGSGTQLSVL.

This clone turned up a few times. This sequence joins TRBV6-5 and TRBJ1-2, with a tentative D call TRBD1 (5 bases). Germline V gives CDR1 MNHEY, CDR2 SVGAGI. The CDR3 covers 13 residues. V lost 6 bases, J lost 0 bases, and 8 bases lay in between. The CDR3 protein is CASRTTANYGYTF. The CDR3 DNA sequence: TGTGCCAGCAGGACGACAGCTAACTATGGCTACACCTTC.

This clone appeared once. The CDR3 protein is CASSLDTGAYGYTF. CDR3 bases: TGCGCCAGCAGCTTGGATACAGGGGCCTATGGCTACACCTTC. This chain uses TRBV5-1 with TRBJ1-2; TRBD1 matches at 7 bases. V trimming: 0 bases; J trimming: 4 bases; junction bases outside the gene matches: 3. From germline, CDR1 is SGHRS and CDR2 YFSETQ. CDR3 length equals 14 residues.

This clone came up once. CDR3 residues: CASSSGGQGHSPLHF. The DNA of the CDR3 is TGTGCCAGCAGCTCGGGGGGACAGGGGCATTCACCCCTCCACTTT. The rearrangement links TRBV11-2 to TRBJ1-6; 10 bases agree with TRBD1. Germline values: CDR1 SGHAT, CDR2 FQNNGV. The junction had 5 bases not matched to a gene; V was cut back by 4 bases and J by 8 bases. This CDR3 region has 15 residues.

CDR3 residues: CASSLSARAGNTIYF. The CDR3, as DNA: TGTGCCAGCAGCTTGTCAGCTCGGGCTGGAAACACCATATATTTT. The V gene is TRBV7-2, the J gene TRBJ1-3; D unresolved. V was shortened by 3 bases and J by 2 bases, with 11 bases between the two germline ends. This CDR3 is built from 15 residues. The germline CDR1 and CDR2 sequences are SGHTA and FQGNSA.

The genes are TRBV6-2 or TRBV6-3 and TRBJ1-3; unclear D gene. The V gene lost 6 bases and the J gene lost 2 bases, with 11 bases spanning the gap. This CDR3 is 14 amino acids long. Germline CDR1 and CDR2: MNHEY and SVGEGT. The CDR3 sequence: CASSRGHPGNTIYF. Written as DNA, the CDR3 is TGTGCCAGCAGCCGAGGGCATCCTGGAAACACCATATATTTT.

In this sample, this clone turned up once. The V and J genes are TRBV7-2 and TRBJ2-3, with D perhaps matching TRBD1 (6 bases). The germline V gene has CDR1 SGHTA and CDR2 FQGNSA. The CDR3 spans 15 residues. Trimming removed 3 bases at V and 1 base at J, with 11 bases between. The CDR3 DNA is TGTGCCAGCAGCTTTGTCAGGGGCGGCACAGATACGCAGTATTTT. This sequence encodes CASSFVRGGTDTQYF.

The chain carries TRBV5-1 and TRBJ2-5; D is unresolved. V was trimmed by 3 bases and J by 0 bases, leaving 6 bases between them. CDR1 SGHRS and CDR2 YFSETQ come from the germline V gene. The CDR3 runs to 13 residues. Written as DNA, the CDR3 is TGCGCCAGCAGCTGGCTGTACCAAGAGACCCAGTACTTC. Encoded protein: CASSWLYQETQYF. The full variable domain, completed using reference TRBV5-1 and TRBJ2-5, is KAGVTQTPRYLIKTRGQQVTLSCSPISGHRSVSWYQQTPGQGLQFLFEYFSETQRNKGNFPGRFSGRQFSNSRSEMNVSTLELGDSALYLCASSWLYQETQYFGPGTRLLVL.

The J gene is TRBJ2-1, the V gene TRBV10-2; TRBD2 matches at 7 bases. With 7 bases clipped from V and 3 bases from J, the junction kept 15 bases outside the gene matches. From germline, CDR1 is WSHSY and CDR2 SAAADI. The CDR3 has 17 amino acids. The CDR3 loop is CASMSFAGDLDYNEQFF. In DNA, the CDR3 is TGCGCCAGCATGAGTTTCGCGGGAGATCTTGACTACAATGAGCAGTTCTTC.

CDR3 DNA: TGTGCCAGCAGCTCTAGCGGGAGGGCCTTCTACGAGCAGTACTTC. Amino acid sequence: CASSSSGRAFYEQYF. The J gene is TRBJ2-7, the V gene TRBV7-9, with 12 nucleotides matching TRBD2. V lost 4 bases and J lost 3; bases outside the gene matches: 4. Germline V lookup: CDR1 SEHNR, CDR2 FQNEAQ (reference sequence). This CDR3 spans 15 amino acids.

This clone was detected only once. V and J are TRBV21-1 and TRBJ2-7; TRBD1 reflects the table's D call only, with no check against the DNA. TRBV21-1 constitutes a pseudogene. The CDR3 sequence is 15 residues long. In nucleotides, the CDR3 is TGTGCCAGCAGCAATTGGCCCGACAGAGTATACGAGCAGTACTTC. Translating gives CASSNWPDRVYEQYF.

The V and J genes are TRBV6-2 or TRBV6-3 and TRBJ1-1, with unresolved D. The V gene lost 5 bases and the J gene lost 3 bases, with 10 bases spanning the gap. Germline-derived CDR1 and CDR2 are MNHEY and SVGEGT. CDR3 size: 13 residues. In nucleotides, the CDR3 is TGTGCCAGCAGTAAATATCCGGACACTGAAGCTTTCTTT. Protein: CASSKYPDTEAFF.

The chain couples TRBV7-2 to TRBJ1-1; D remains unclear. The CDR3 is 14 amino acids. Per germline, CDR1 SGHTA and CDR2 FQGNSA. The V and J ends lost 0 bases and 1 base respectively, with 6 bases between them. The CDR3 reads CASSLAHTNTEAFF. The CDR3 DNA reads TGTGCCAGCAGCTTAGCCCACACGAACACTGAAGCTTTCTTT.

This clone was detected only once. CDR3 sequence: CASSHAGGAEKLFF. The CDR3 coding sequence is TGTGCCAGCAGTCACGCAGGGGGCGCAGAAAAACTGTTTTTT. This chain uses TRBV6-5 with TRBJ1-4; TRBD1 matches 8 bases. The trim removed 5 bases at V and 8 bases at J, leaving 7 bases unmatched. The length of the CDR3 is 14 residues. Looked up from germline, CDR1 is MNHEY and CDR2 is SVGAGI.

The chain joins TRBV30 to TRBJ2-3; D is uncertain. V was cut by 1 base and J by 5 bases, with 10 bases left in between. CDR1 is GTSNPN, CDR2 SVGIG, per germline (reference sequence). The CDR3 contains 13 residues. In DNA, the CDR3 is TGTGCCTGGAGTGGTTATAGCCAAGATACGCAGTATTTT. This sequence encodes CAWSGYSQDTQYF.

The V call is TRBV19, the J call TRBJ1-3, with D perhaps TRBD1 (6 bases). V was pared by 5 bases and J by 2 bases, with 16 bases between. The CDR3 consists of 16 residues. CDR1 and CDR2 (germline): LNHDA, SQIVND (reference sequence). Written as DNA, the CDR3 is TGTGCCAGTAGTCTGTTACAGGGTTTGACTGGAAACACCATATATTTT. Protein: CASSLLQGLTGNTIYF. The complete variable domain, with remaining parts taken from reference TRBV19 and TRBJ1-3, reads DGGITQSPKYLFRKEGQNVTLSCEQNLNHDAMYWYRQDPGQGLRLIYYSQIVNDFQKGDIAEGYSVSREKKESFPLTVTSAQKNPTAFYLCASSLLQGLTGNTIYFGEGSWLTVV.

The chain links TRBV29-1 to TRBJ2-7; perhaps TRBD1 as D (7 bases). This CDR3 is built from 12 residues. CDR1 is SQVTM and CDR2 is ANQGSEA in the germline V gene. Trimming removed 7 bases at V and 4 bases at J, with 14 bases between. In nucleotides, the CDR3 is TGCAGCGCCGCGGGACAGTTATACGAGCAGTACTTC. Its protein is CSAAGQLYEQYF.

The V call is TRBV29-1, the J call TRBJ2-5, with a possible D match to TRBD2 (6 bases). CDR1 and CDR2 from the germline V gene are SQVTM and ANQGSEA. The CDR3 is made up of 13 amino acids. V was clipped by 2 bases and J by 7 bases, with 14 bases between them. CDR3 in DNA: TGCAGCGTTGAAACGTCTCTGGGGGGGACCCAGTACTTC. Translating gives CSVETSLGGTQYF.

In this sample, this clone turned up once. CDR3 in amino acids: CASGDLSGGYGYTF. The CDR3 DNA reads TGTGCCAGCGGTGATTTATCGGGGGGCTATGGCTACACCTTC. V and J are TRBV27 and TRBJ1-2; tentatively, D is TRBD1 (5 bases). Germline V gives CDR1 MNHEY, CDR2 SMNVEV (reference sequence). V was pared by 8 bases and J by 4 bases, with 17 bases between. The CDR3 is made up of 14 amino acids.